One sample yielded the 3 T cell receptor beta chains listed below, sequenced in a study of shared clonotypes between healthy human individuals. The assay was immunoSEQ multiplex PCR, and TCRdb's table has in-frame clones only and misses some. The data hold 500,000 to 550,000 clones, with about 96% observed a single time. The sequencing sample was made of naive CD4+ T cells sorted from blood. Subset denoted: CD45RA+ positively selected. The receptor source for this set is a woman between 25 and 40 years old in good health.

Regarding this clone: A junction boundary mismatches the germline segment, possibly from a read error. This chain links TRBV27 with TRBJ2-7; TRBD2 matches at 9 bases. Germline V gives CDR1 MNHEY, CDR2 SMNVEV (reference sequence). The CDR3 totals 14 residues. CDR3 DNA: TGTGCCAGCAGTAGCGCCGGGACTAGCTCCCAGTTGGACTTC. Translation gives CASSSAGTSSQLDF.

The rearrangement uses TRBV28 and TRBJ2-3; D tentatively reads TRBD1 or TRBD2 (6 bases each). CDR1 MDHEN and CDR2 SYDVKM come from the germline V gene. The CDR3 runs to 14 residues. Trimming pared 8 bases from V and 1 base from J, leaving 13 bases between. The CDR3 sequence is CASGTEGGTDTQYF. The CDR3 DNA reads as TGTGCCAGCGGAACGGAGGGGGGCACAGATACGCAGTATTTT.

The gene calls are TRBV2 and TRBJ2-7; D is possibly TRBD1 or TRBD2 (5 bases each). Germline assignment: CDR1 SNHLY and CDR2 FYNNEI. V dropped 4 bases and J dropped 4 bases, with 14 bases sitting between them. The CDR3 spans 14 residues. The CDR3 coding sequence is TGTGCCAGCAGTGTCCGGACACGACTATACGAGCAGTACTTC. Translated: CASSVRTRLYEQYF.